This T cell receptor beta chain was sequenced in a study of T cells in Graves' hyperthyroidism and ophthalmopathy. At the level of the study: Peripheral blood was taken when the disease was first diagnosed, before any treatment began.

Amplified TCR beta CDR3 regions came from RNA transcripts. Initially, a first-round RT-PCR of the TCR CDR3 employed the HTBI primer set. TCRdb independently ran MiXCR on the multiplex PCR reads; one entry per CDR3 protein. The sample includes fewer than 700,000 distinct CDR3 sequences, 17% of them seen just once. The CDR3 has 13 amino acids. Germline CDR1 KGHDR, CDR2 SFDVKD. Trimming took 4 bases from V and 1 from J, leaving 4 bases between them. Only a few counts were recorded for this clonotype. The chain recombines TRBV24-1 with TRBJ1-5; unclear D gene. Sequencing was done on a sample of blood. This sequence originates from a woman between 18 and 29 years old with Graves' ophthalmopathy. This CDR3 is CATSDKSNQPQHF. In nucleotides, the CDR3 is TGTGCCACCAGTGACAAAAGCAATCAGCCCCAGCATTTT.